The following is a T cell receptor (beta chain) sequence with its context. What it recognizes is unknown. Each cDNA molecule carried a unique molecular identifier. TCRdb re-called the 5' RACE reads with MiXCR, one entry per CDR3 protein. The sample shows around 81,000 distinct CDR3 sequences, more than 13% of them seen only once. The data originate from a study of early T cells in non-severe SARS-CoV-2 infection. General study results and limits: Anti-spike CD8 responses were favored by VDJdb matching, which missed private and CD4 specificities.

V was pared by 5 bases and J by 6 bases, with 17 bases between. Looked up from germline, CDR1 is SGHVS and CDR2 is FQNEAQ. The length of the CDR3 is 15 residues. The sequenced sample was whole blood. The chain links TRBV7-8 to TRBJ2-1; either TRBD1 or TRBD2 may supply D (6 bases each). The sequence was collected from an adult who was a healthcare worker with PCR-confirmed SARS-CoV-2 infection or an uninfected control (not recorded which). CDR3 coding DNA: TGTGCCAGCAGCCGCGAGAGGGGGGCGAGCAATGAGCAGTTCTTC. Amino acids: CASSRERGASNEQFF.